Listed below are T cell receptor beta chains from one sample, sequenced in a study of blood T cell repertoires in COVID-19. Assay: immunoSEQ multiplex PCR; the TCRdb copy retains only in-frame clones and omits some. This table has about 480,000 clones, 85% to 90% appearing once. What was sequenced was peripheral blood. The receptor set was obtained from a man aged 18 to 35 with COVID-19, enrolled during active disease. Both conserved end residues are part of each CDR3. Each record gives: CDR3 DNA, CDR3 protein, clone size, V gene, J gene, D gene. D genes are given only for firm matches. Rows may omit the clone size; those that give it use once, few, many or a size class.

TGTGCCATCAGTGAGTCGACTAGCGGGGGAAATGAGCAGTTCTTC	CAISESTSGGNEQFF	-	TRBV10-3	TRBJ2-1	TRBD2
TGTGCCAGCAGAAGACCGGGACAGGGAAAACGGGAGCAGTACTTC	CASRRPGQGKREQYF	-	TRBV28	TRBJ2-7	TRBD1
TGCGCCAGCAGCTTGGCCCCAGGGCGCAGGCCAGGCTACACCTTC	CASSLAPGRRPGYTF	-	TRBV5-1	TRBJ1-2	-
TGTGCCAGCTCCCCAACCCTGACAGGCATTCACACAGATACGCAGTATTTT	CASSPTLTGIHTDTQYF	once	TRBV18	TRBJ2-3	-
TGCGCCAGCAGCCAACGACCCCCGGGACTAGCGGGAGGGGTCGAGCAGTACTTC	CASSQRPPGLAGGVEQYF	-	TRBV4-1	TRBJ2-7	TRBD2
TGTGCCAGCAGCTTTCCCCCAGGGAACACTGAAGCTTTCTTT	CASSFPPGNTEAFF	-	TRBV13	TRBJ1-1	-
TGTGCCAGCTCGCAGGAAGGGGGCCGTGGTGAAGCTTTCTTT	CASSQEGGRGEAFF	few	TRBV18	TRBJ1-1	TRBD1
TGTGCCAGCAGTGAATTCCGGGAGGGCCATGAGCAGTTCTTC	CASSEFREGHEQFF	once	TRBV6-1	TRBJ2-1	TRBD2
TGTGCCAGCAGCCAGCGACGCGGGGTCCAAGAGACCCAGTACTTC	CASSQRRGVQETQYF	-	TRBV7-2	TRBJ2-5	-
TGTGCCATCAGAGGTCTAGCGGGAGTTTCCCACAATGAGCAGTTCTTC	CAIRGLAGVSHNEQFF	-	TRBV10-3	TRBJ2-1	TRBD2
TGTGCCAGCAGCTTAGCGCAGGCTAGCGGGGGAGGAGATACGCAGTATTTT	CASSLAQASGGGDTQYF	-	TRBV7-9	TRBJ2-3	TRBD2
TGTGCCAGCAGCTTAGCAGGGGTAACTAATGAAAAACTGTTTTTT	CASSLAGVTNEKLFF	many	TRBV7-9	TRBJ1-4	-
TGTGCCAGCAGTTACCCCCCCAGGGGGTATTCACCCCTCCACTTT	CASSYPPRGYSPLHF	-	TRBV6-2/TRBV6-3	TRBJ1-6	TRBD1
TGTGCCAGCTCCCCAGGGGAGGGCTACACCTTC	CASSPGEGYTF	-	TRBV6-6	TRBJ1-2	-
TGTGCCAGCAGTCTGGACAGGGCCCAAGAGACCCAGTACTTC	CASSLDRAQETQYF	once	TRBV11-3	TRBJ2-5	TRBD1
TGTGCCAGCAGTAGCAGGGGGATCTCCTACGAGCAGTACTTC	CASSSRGISYEQYF	-	TRBV6-5	TRBJ2-7	TRBD1
TGTGCCAGCAGCCTTCGGGGGGGCACAACAGATACGCAGTATTTT	CASSLRGGTTDTQYF	once	TRBV3-1/TRBV3-2	TRBJ2-3	TRBD2
TGTGCCAGCAGCTTTCGTCGACAGGGATACCACGAGCAGTACTTC	CASSFRRQGYHEQYF	once	TRBV13	TRBJ2-7	TRBD1
TGTGCCAGCAGCCTAAGACAGCAGAACACCGGGGAGCTGTTTTTT	CASSLRQQNTGELFF	-	TRBV11-3	TRBJ2-2	-
TGTGCCAGCAGTGAAAGTAGAGGTACCTACGAGCAGTACTTC	CASSESRGTYEQYF	once	TRBV6-1	TRBJ2-7	-
TGTGCCAGTAGTACCGTTATGAACACTGAAGCTTTCTTT	CASSTVMNTEAFF	-	TRBV19	TRBJ1-1	-
TGTGCCACCAGTGACATTAACACCGGGGAGCTGTTTTTT	CATSDINTGELFF	-	TRBV24-1	TRBJ2-2	-
TGTGCCACCGGGGACAGGGGGCGCCGGGAGCGGGGTGCTTTCTTT	CATGDRGRRERGAFF	many	TRBV19	TRBJ1-1	TRBD1
TGTGCCAGCAGTTGGAGGGGTGGTCAGCCCCAGCATTTT	CASSWRGGQPQHF	-	TRBV12-3/TRBV12-4	TRBJ1-5	-
TGTGCCAGCAGCAGTTCAGGGGCCGGAGAAGCTTTCTTT	CASSSSGAGEAFF	-	TRBV9	TRBJ1-1	-
TGTGCCAGCGGTTCCCGGGACAGGGACAATGAGCAGTTCTTC	CASGSRDRDNEQFF	-	TRBV11-3	TRBJ2-1	TRBD1
TGCGCCAGCAGCCGGGGCGGGGGTCTCACTGAAGCTTTCTTT	CASSRGGGLTEAFF	once	TRBV4-1	TRBJ1-1	-
TGTGCCAGCAGCTTAGAAGCCCCGGGGAGGGGGATATACAATGAGCAGTTCTTC	CASSLEAPGRGIYNEQFF	-	TRBV7-9	TRBJ2-1	-
TGTGCCAGCAGCTTGGTGGGACAGGGGACGTCTAGCTATGGCTACACCTTC	CASSLVGQGTSSYGYTF	-	TRBV5-4	TRBJ1-2	TRBD1
TGTGCCAGCAGTTTGGTCCAGGGGAAGACTTTCTTT	CASSLVQGKTFF	-	TRBV12-3/TRBV12-4	TRBJ1-1	-
TGTGCCAGCAGTTTGGAGGGACAGTTTAATTCACCCCTCCACTTT	CASSLEGQFNSPLHF	-	TRBV27	TRBJ1-6	TRBD1